Sequencing of this T cell receptor (beta chain) was carried out in a study of T cell repertoires in cytomegalovirus infection. Study background: Researchers turned to recently identified HLA-C-restricted CMV epitopes as well as well-studied HLA-B-restricted ones. Both CMV infection and a matching HLA type were indicated by public TCR beta signatures. Findings and caveats of the study: Summed frequency of shared TCR beta families picked out CMV carriers who also had the relevant HLA. Clonotypes of TCR beta that were HLA-C-restricted and CMV-specific dominated the ex vivo response.

This clonotype was found once. Its antigen is still unknown. The V gene's germline CDR1 is SEHNR and CDR2 FQNEAQ (reference sequence). The junction had 8 bases not matched to a gene; V was cut back by 6 bases and J by 0 bases. CDR3 length equals 18 residues. TCRdb recomputed calls from the reads with MiXCR, one row per CDR3 protein. The table includes around 900,000 distinct CDR3 sequences, 31% detected once. The sequence derives from a human donor in good health (CMV status not recorded). Some clones in this sample may be carry-over from other donors' samples. Sequencing used cultured CD8+ T cells from PBMCs, obtained from culture after CMV antigen stimulation. The chain employs TRBV7-9 and TRBJ2-1; 13 positions match TRBD2. The CDR3 DNA is TGTGCCAGCAGTTTTACTAGCGGGGGGGATAGCTCCTACAATGAGCAGTTCTTC. Translated, it gives CASSFTSGGDSSYNEQFF. The entire variable domain, with the rest obtained from reference TRBV7-9 and TRBJ2-1, is as follows: DTGVSQNPRHKITKRGQNVTFRCDPISEHNRLYWYRQTLGQGPEFLTYFQNEAQLEKSRLLSDRFSAERPKGSFSTLEIQRTEQGDSAMYLCASSFTSGGDSSYNEQFFGPGTRLTVL.